This TCR beta chain was profiled in a study of Graves' ophthalmopathy and Graves' hyperthyroidism. As for the study in general: Specimen type is peripheral blood, obtained at initial diagnosis before any treatment. The study, taken as a whole, reports: Blood also carried most expanded thyroid clonotypes exceeding 0.001 frequency. Classification of ophthalmopathy versus stable hyperthyroidism by a 13-signature model yielded around 90% sensitivity and 75% to 84% specificity.

This clonotype was seen at least ten times. Its antigen is unidentified. For repertoire sequencing, the TCR beta CDR3 regions were amplified from RNA transcripts. After a first-round RT-PCR with HTBI primers, a second-round multiplex PCR was run. TCRdb used MiXCR to reprocess the multiplex PCR reads, holding one entry per CDR3 protein. This sample has 400,000 or so distinct CDR3 sequences, with about 15% found just once. Germline CDR1 is LGHNA and CDR2 is YSLEER. V dropped 4 bases and J dropped 5 bases, with 11 bases sitting between them. The CDR3 is 13 amino acids. This chain joins TRBV4-3 and TRBJ2-5, with a weak D call TRBD2 (5 bases). This receptor was taken from an adult woman with stable Graves' hyperthyroidism. Specimen: peripheral blood. DNA of the CDR3: TGCGCCAGCAGCCCAACCTCGGGGGAGACCCAGTACTTC. The encoded protein is CASSPTSGETQYF.